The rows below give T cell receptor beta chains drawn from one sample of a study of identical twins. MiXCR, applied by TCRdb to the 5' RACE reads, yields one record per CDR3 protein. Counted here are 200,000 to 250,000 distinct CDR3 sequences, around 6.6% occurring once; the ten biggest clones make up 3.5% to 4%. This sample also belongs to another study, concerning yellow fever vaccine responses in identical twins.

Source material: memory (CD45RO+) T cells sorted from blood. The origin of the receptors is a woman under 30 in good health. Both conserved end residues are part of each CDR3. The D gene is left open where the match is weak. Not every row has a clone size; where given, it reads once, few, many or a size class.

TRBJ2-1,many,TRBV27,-,TGTGCCAGCAACCCCACAAGACTAATCAATGAGCAGTTCTTC,CASNPTRLINEQFF
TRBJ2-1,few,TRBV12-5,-,TGTGCTAGTGGTTTACATAGCGGCAGGACCTCCTACAATGAGCAGTTCTTC,CASGLHSGRTSYNEQFF
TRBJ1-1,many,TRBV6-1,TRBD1,TGTGCCAGCAGCCCGGACAGGGTGAACACTGAAGCTTTCTTT,CASSPDRVNTEAFF
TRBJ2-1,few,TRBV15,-,TGTGCCACCAGCAGAGTGGCGGGGCGAAGGTACAATGAGCAGTTCTTC,CATSRVAGRRYNEQFF
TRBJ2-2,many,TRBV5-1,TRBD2,TGCGCCAGCAGCTTGTTCCTAGCGGGGAACACCGGGGAGCTGTTTTTT,CASSLFLAGNTGELFF
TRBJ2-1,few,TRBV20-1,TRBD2,TGCAGTACGCCGAGGACTAGCGGGGCCTACAATGAGCAGTTCTTC,CSTPRTSGAYNEQFF
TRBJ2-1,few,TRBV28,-,TGTGCCAGCAGGCCACAGGGAGTTAATGAGCAGTTCTTC,CASRPQGVNEQFF
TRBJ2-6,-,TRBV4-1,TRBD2,TGCGCCAGCAGCTTTCGGGACGGGGGGTCCTCTGGGGCCAACGTCCTGACTTTC,CASSFRDGGSSGANVLTF
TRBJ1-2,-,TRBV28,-,TGTGCCAGCAGCCCTGGGGTCGGCTATGGCTACACCTTC,CASSPGVGYGYTF
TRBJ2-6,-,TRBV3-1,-,TGTGCCAGCAGCCAAGCCCTCACAGGGAGAGGGGCCAACGTCCTGACTTTC,CASSQALTGRGANVLTF
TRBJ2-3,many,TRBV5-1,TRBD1,TGCGCCAGCAGATCTCTCACAGGACAGGCGGATCATACGCAGTATTTT,CASRSLTGQADHTQYF